The 29 T cell receptor beta chains listed next were all sequenced from one sample in a study of T cell responses to AZD1222 COVID-19 vaccine (dated by TCRdb to the early 2020s). Read against the paper, the sample's time point label means: baseline before first vaccination. Receptor amplification or capture employed the immunoSEQ multiplex PCR assay. The table comes from immuneACCESS by way of TCRdb, which keeps in-frame sequences with V and J called. Part of the clones is missing from these tables; in studies checked, under half for an unresolved V gene and the rest for unknown reasons. This sample holds under 120,000 clones; roughly 90% were observed only once. Together, the top ten hold approximately 1.2% of the sample. Source: peripheral blood, taken on day 0 of AZD1222 vaccination. These TCRs come from an adult in good health.

This clone was detected once. V gene TRBV20-1 combines with J gene TRBJ1-1, with TRBD1 as a possible D gene (5 bases). This CDR3 comprises 13 residues. Trimming cost V 3 bases and J 0 bases, with 8 bases left between them. Germline V gene lookup returns CDR1 DFQATT and CDR2 SNEGSKA (reference sequence). CDR3 sequence (DNA): TGCAGTGCTAGTGGGACTATGAACACTGAAGCTTTCTTT. This translates into CSASGTMNTEAFF.

The chain is built from TRBV5-1 and TRBJ2-5; no definite D call. V was clipped by 1 base and J by 1 base, with 5 bases between them. The germline V gene encodes CDR1 SGHRS and CDR2 YFSETQ. The CDR3 consists of 13 residues. For the CDR3, the DNA is TGCGCCAGCAGCTTGCCCCCCCAAGAGACCCAGTACTTC. This sequence encodes CASSLPPQETQYF.

The gene calls are TRBV11-2 and TRBJ1-2, with a possible D match to TRBD1 (6 bases). The V end lost 5 bases, the J end lost 7 bases, and 11 bases lay between the germline ends. Germline CDR1 is SGHAT and CDR2 is FQNNGV. CDR3 length equals 12 residues. The CDR3, as DNA: TGTGCCAGCAGCAAGCGACAGGTTGGCTACACCTTC. Its translation is CASSKRQVGYTF.

This clone was recorded a few times. CDR3 residues: CASSPLDYGQETQYF. In nucleotides, the CDR3 is TGTGCCAGCAGCCCATTGGACTACGGGCAAGAGACCCAGTACTTC. The chain combines TRBV3-1 (or the pseudogene TRBV3-2) with TRBJ2-5; possibly TRBD2 for D (6 bases). Germline CDR1 and CDR2: LGHDT and YNNKEL (reference sequence). CDR3 length: 15 residues. V was clipped by 4 bases and J by 2 bases, with 14 bases between them.

The chain has TRBV27 and TRBJ1-5; a possible D gene is TRBD1 (6 bases). CDR3 length equals 16 residues. V was pared by 3 bases and J by 6 bases, with 18 bases between. The germline CDR1 and CDR2 sequences are MNHEY and SMNVEV (reference sequence). The CDR3, as DNA: TGTGCCAGCAGTTTCGAACCCAGGGGACGAAGTCAGCCCCAGCATTTT. Its protein is CASSFEPRGRSQPQHF.

The V and J genes are TRBV24-1 and TRBJ2-2; 7 nucleotides agree with TRBD1. The V segment lost 7 bases and the J segment 7 bases; nucleotides outside the gene matches: 8. The length of the CDR3 is 14 residues. CDR1 and CDR2 from the germline V gene are KGHDR and SFDVKD. The CDR3 reads CATRPDRVGGELFF. In nucleotides, the CDR3 is TGTGCCACCAGACCCGACAGGGTGGGCGGGGAGCTGTTTTTT.

This clone was counted a single time. In DNA form, the CDR3 reads TGTGCCAGCAGTCCTAGCGGGGGTACCTACGAGCAGTACTTC. Amino acids: CASSPSGGTYEQYF. The rearrangement joins TRBV28 to TRBJ2-7; 10 bases line up with TRBD2. V shed 5 bases, J shed 2 bases, and the junction held 3 bases outside the gene matches. The CDR3 has 14 residues. The germline gives CDR1 MDHEN, CDR2 SYDVKM. The variable domain in full, with the rest retrieved from reference TRBV28 and TRBJ2-7, is DVKVTQSSRYLVKRTGEKVFLECVQDMDHENMFWYRQDPGLGLRLIYFSYDVKMKEKGDIPEGYSVSREKKERFSLILESASTNQTSMYLCASSPSGGTYEQYFGPGTRLTVT.

The chain recombines TRBV5-1 with TRBJ2-2, with D perhaps TRBD2 (5 bases). This CDR3 is 17 amino acids long. The V end was cut by 1 base, the J end by 5 bases, with 18 bases between. CDR1 SGHRS and CDR2 YFSETQ come from the germline V gene. The CDR3 is CASSLSSDYVGTGELFF. The CDR3 coding sequence is TGCGCCAGCAGCTTGAGTAGCGACTACGTAGGGACCGGGGAGCTGTTTTTT.

The V call is TRBV19, the J call TRBJ2-3, with D uncertain. Trimming left V 1 base short and J 5 bases short, with 7 bases between. CDR1 LNHDA and CDR2 SQIVND come from the germline V gene (reference sequence). This CDR3 contains 13 residues. The CDR3 DNA follows: TGTGCCAGTAGTATAGCCAACCAAGATACGCAGTATTTT. This codes for CASSIANQDTQYF.

The rearrangement uses TRBV5-5 and TRBJ1-6, with 7 bases that match TRBD1. CDR3 size: 15 residues. J was trimmed by 9 bases and V by 4 bases; bases with no gene match: 10. The V gene's germline CDR1 is SGHKS and CDR2 YYEKEE (reference sequence). The CDR3 region is CASSIQTGWFSPLHF. The DNA for the CDR3 is TGTGCCAGCAGCATCCAGACAGGGTGGTTTTCACCCCTCCACTTT.

The J gene is TRBJ1-1, the V gene TRBV10-3, with a weak D call TRBD1 (5 bases). Per the germline V gene, CDR1 is ENHRY and CDR2 is SYGVKD. Trimming left V 3 bases short and J 0 bases short, with 14 bases between. The CDR3 extends over 16 amino acids. CDR3 protein: CAISEIRGRLNTEAFF. CDR3 sequence (DNA): TGTGCCATCAGTGAAATTAGGGGAAGGTTGAACACTGAAGCTTTCTTT.

This chain joins TRBV24-1 and TRBJ1-1; no clear D gene. Germline V CDR1 and CDR2: KGHDR, SFDVKD. Deletions cut 2 bases from V and 3 bases from J, with 12 bases between. The CDR3 loop spans 15 amino acids. As DNA, the CDR3 is TGTGCCACCAGTGATTGCTGGTTCGGGGACACTGAAGCTTTCTTT. This sequence encodes CATSDCWFGDTEAFF.

This clone appeared a single time. V gene TRBV5-4 combines with J gene TRBJ1-4; 7 nucleotides align to TRBD1. The length of the CDR3 is 15 residues. Germline CDR1 and CDR2: SGHNT and YYREEE (reference sequence). The junction had 7 bases not matched to a gene; V was cut back by 2 bases and J by 6 bases. The CDR3 region is CASSLWDSTHEKLFF. The CDR3 bases are TGTGCCAGCAGCTTATGGGACAGCACACATGAAAAACTGTTTTTT. Supplemented by reference TRBV5-4 and TRBJ1-4, the full variable domain reads ETGVTQSPTHLIKTRGQQVTLRCSSQSGHNTVSWYQQALGQGPQFIFQYYREEENGRGNFPPRFSGLQFPNYSSELNVNALELDDSALYLCASSLWDSTHEKLFFGSGTQLSVL.

The V call is TRBV18, the J call TRBJ1-4, with a tentative D call TRBD1 (6 bases). Germline V gene lookup returns CDR1 KGHSH and CDR2 LQKENI. The CDR3 is 16 residues long. Trimming cost V 3 bases and J 0 bases, with 11 bases left between them. CDR3 loop: CASSPSRGATNEKLFF. Written as DNA, the CDR3 is TGTGCCAGCTCACCCTCAAGGGGGGCAACTAATGAAAAACTGTTTTTT. Full variable domain (rest looked up from reference TRBV18 and TRBJ1-4): NAGVMQNPRHLVRRRGQEARLRCSPMKGHSHVYWYRQLPEEGLKFMVYLQKENIIDESGMPKERFSAEFPKEGPSILRIQQVVRGDSAAYFCASSPSRGATNEKLFFGSGTQLSVL.

The J gene is TRBJ1-3, the V gene TRBV28; the D gene is possibly TRBD1 (5 bases). Germline CDR1 MDHEN, CDR2 SYDVKM. The V and J ends lost 4 bases and 0 bases respectively, with 13 bases between them. The length of the CDR3 is 16 residues. CDR3 DNA sequence: TGTGCCAGCAGTTCCGGGACTCTGAGCTCTGGAAACACCATATATTTT. Residues: CASSSGTLSSGNTIYF. Full variable domain (missing parts from reference TRBV28 and TRBJ1-3): DVKVTQSSRYLVKRTGEKVFLECVQDMDHENMFWYRQDPGLGLRLIYFSYDVKMKEKGDIPEGYSVSREKKERFSLILESASTNQTSMYLCASSSGTLSSGNTIYFGEGSWLTVV.

This chain connects TRBV27 to TRBJ1-5; unclear D gene. The length of the CDR3 is 13 residues. Germline V gene data show CDR1 as MNHEY and CDR2 as SMNVEV (reference sequence). V was cut by 1 base and J by 6 bases, with 7 bases left in between. Here the CDR3 DNA reads TGTGCCAGCAGTTTATGGTCGGGTCAGCCCCAGCATTTT. Its protein is CASSLWSGQPQHF.

The chain carries TRBV7-6 and TRBJ2-7, with D perhaps TRBD1 (6 bases). The germline gives CDR1 SGHVS, CDR2 FNYEAQ. This CDR3 is 15 amino acids long. V dropped 5 bases and J dropped 3 bases, with 17 bases sitting between them. CDR3 residues: CASSPTRDTLYEQYF. DNA for the CDR3: TGTGCCAGCAGCCCAACCCGGGACACCCTCTACGAGCAGTACTTC.

This clone has more than one count but fewer than ten. This chain links TRBV6-5 with TRBJ2-2; D remains ambiguous. This CDR3 contains 16 residues. With 0 bases removed from V and 4 bases from J, the gap between germline ends came to 12 bases. Germline CDR1 MNHEY, CDR2 SVGAGI. The CDR3 reads CASSYSRLRGTGELFF. The DNA for the CDR3 is TGTGCCAGCAGTTACTCAAGGTTGCGAGGCACCGGGGAGCTGTTTTTT.

This CDR3 is CASSPLPGQGGYEQYF. CDR3 bases: TGTGCCAGCAGCCCCCTTCCGGGACAGGGCGGCTACGAGCAGTACTTC. The V call is TRBV11-2, the J call TRBJ2-7, with 9 bases matching TRBD1. The CDR3 consists of 16 residues. The V segment lost 5 bases and the J segment 3 bases; nucleotides outside the gene matches: 11. Germline lookup yields CDR1 SGHAT and CDR2 FQNNGV.

The DNA for the CDR3 is TGCGCCAGCAGCACGCGACAGGGGGAGAACTATGGCTACACCTTC. This gives the protein CASSTRQGENYGYTF. J is TRBJ1-2 and V is TRBV5-1; 9 positions match TRBD1. V lost 4 bases and J lost 2; bases outside the gene matches: 6. The CDR3 has 15 amino acids. Germline CDR1 is SGHRS and CDR2 is YFSETQ.

CDR3 protein: CAISESNPPDTEAFF. The CDR3 bases are TGTGCCATCAGTGAGTCAAACCCTCCGGACACTGAAGCTTTCTTT. The chain is built from TRBV10-3 and TRBJ1-1; D gene uncertain. There are 15 residues in the CDR3. From germline, CDR1 is ENHRY and CDR2 SYGVKD. The V gene lost 0 bases and the J gene lost 3 bases, with 11 bases spanning the gap.

The chain combines TRBV4-2 with TRBJ2-4, with TRBD2 matching over 7 bases. The length of the CDR3 is 17 residues. Germline V gene lookup returns CDR1 LGHNA and CDR2 YNFKEQ. After removal of 0 bases from V and 8 bases from J, the junction contained 13 bases not matched to a gene. CDR3 in amino acids: CASSQENERGEIYIQYF. CDR3 coding DNA: TGTGCCAGCAGCCAAGAAAACGAGCGGGGAGAGATATACATTCAGTACTTC.

J is TRBJ2-5 and V is TRBV9; 7 bases are shared with TRBD2. Germline assignment: CDR1 SGDLS and CDR2 YYNGEE. The CDR3 covers 14 residues. With V trimmed by 0 bases and J by 9 bases, 8 bases remained unmatched. The CDR3 loop reads CASSVGNGAGAQYF. In DNA form, the CDR3 reads TGTGCCAGCAGCGTAGGGAACGGGGCGGGGGCCCAGTACTTC.

The chain links TRBV5-5 to TRBJ2-1; D gene uncertain. The V gene's germline CDR1 is SGHKS and CDR2 YYEKEE (reference sequence). V lost 0 bases and J lost 9, with 4 bases in between. CDR3 length: 11 amino acids. In DNA, the CDR3 is TGTGCCAGCAGCTTGGTGGGTGAGCAGTTCTTC. Translation: CASSLVGEQFF.

The chain has TRBV7-3 and TRBJ2-3, with unresolved D. The germline gives CDR1 SGHTA, CDR2 FQGTGA. The CDR3 is 16 residues long. The ends were cut back, 2 bases at V and 0 bases at J, with 12 bases in the middle. The DNA of the CDR3 is TGTGCCAGCAGCTTAGAGAGACCTACTAGCACAGATACGCAGTATTTT. Translation gives CASSLERPTSTDTQYF.

The rearrangement links TRBV6-5 to TRBJ2-5, with D uncertain. The V gene lost 0 bases and the J gene lost 2 bases, with 7 bases spanning the gap. The CDR3 contains 14 residues. Germline V gives CDR1 MNHEY, CDR2 SVGAGI. The CDR3 nucleotides read TGTGCCAGCAGTTACTCGACGGGTCAAGAGACCCAGTACTTC. This translates into CASSYSTGQETQYF.

The DNA of the CDR3 is TGTGCCAGCAGCTTAAGATCGGCCGGGAGTACAGATACGCAGTATTTT. It encodes CASSLRSAGSTDTQYF. The chain has TRBV7-2 and TRBJ2-3, with a weak D call TRBD2 (6 bases). Germline loops: CDR1 SGHTA, CDR2 FQGNSA. Deletions cut 2 bases from V and 3 bases from J, with 15 bases between. The CDR3 is made up of 16 amino acids.

This chain uses TRBV27 with TRBJ2-1; TRBD1 agrees at 7 bases. Trimming took 6 bases from V and 5 from J; bases not matched to a gene: 7. CDR3 length equals 14 residues. CDR1 MNHEY and CDR2 SMNVEV come from the germline V gene (reference sequence). The CDR3 coding sequence is TGTGCCAGCAGGGTCGGACAGGTCCACAATGAGCAGTTCTTC. It specifies CASRVGQVHNEQFF.

This clone was seen a single time. The sample holds other DNA sequences that translate to the same CDR3. V gene TRBV5-1 combines with J gene TRBJ1-5; D may be TRBD1 (6 bases). The V end lost 0 bases, the J end lost 0 bases, and 7 bases lay between the germline ends. CDR3 length: 15 residues. The germline V gene encodes CDR1 SGHRS and CDR2 YFSETQ. The CDR3 DNA reads TGCGCCAGCAGCTTGGAAGGGGGTAGCAATCAGCCCCAGCATTTT. Protein: CASSLEGGSNQPQHF.